The 30 T cell receptor beta chains presented below share a single source sample, sequenced in a study of shared clonotypes between healthy human individuals. Profiling relied on immunoSEQ multiplex PCR, and the TCRdb table lists in-frame clones only, not all of them. The sample consists of around 700,000 clones, about 80% of them appearing once. Sequencing input: memory CD4+ T cells sorted from blood. Indicated subset: CD45RA-negative fraction. Receptor source: a woman aged 25 to 39 in good health.

The V and J genes are TRBV2 and TRBJ1-6; tentative D call: TRBD1 (5 bases). CDR3 length equals 17 residues. Between the trimmed V and J ends, which lost 6 bases and 5 bases, there was a span of 20 bases. Germline assignment: CDR1 SNHLY and CDR2 FYNNEI. This CDR3 is CASSTPRGGSNNSPLHF. The CDR3 DNA reads TGTGCCAGCAGCACACCGCGGGGGGGAAGTAATAATTCACCCCTCCACTTT.

This clone was observed at least ten times. The DNA for the CDR3 is TGTGCCAGCAGCTCGCGGGAGTACGGCGGGGAGCTGTTTTTT. Its translation is CASSSREYGGELFF. V is TRBV5-4 and J is TRBJ2-2, with 7 bases lining up with TRBD2. Germline CDR1 reads SGHNT; CDR2 reads YYREEE (reference sequence). V gave up 3 bases and J gave up 7 bases; unmatched junction bases: 6. The CDR3 covers 14 residues.

J is TRBJ1-1 and V is TRBV7-8; tentative D call: TRBD1 (5 bases). The CDR3 sequence is 14 residues long. CDR1 is SGHVS, CDR2 FQNEAQ, per germline. Trimming removed 5 bases from V and 5 bases from J, with 15 bases in between. The DNA for the CDR3 is TGTGCCAGCAGCGAACGGACGGCAGGGACTGAAGCTTTCTTT. It translates to CASSERTAGTEAFF.

The sample holds a few counts of this clone. The CDR3 protein is CASGLNEQYF. The CDR3 bases are TGTGCCAGCGGATTAAACGAGCAGTACTTC. The V and J genes are TRBV21-1 and TRBJ2-7. TRBV21-1 is termed a pseudogene. The CDR3 has 10 amino acids.

The rearrangement uses TRBV28 and TRBJ2-5; D unresolved. The CDR3 contains 15 residues. Germline assignment: CDR1 MDHEN and CDR2 SYDVKM. V lost 6 bases and J 5 bases, leaving 19 bases between the germline ends. The CDR3 coding sequence is TGTGCCAGCAGAAAACCGGGCCCCGGTTGGGAGACCCAGTACTTC. It codes for CASRKPGPGWETQYF.

The V gene is TRBV11-2, the J gene TRBJ2-1; 7 bases map to TRBD2. The germline V gene encodes CDR1 SGHAT and CDR2 FQNNGV. Germline trimming cut 5 bases from V and 7 bases from J; bases unmatched to any gene: 5. The CDR3 is 13 residues long. For the CDR3, the DNA is TGTGCCAGCAGCCCTCAACTAGCGAATGAGCAGTTCTTC. Residues: CASSPQLANEQFF. Using reference TRBV11-2 and TRBJ2-1 for the parts outside the CDR3, the full variable domain is EAGVAQSPRYKIIEKRQSVAFWCNPISGHATLYWYQQILGQGPKLLIQFQNNGVVDDSQLPKDRFSAERLKGVDSTLKIQPAKLEDSAVYLCASSPQLANEQFFGPGTRLTVL.

This clone was counted many times. V usage is TRBV6-5 and J usage is TRBJ1-3; D uncertain. In germline, CDR1 is MNHEY, CDR2 SVGAGI. The CDR3 sequence is 11 residues long. V was shortened by 6 bases and J by 1 base, with 1 base between the two germline ends. The CDR3 nucleotides read TGTGCCAGCAGGTCTGGAAACACCATATATTTT. This sequence encodes CASRSGNTIYF.

The V gene is TRBV7-3, the J gene TRBJ2-1; 9 bases are a match to TRBD1. CDR1 and CDR2 from the germline V gene are SGHTA and FQGTGA. The CDR3 covers 12 residues. Losses at the gene ends were 11 bases for V and 9 bases for J; bases not matched to a gene: 8. CDR3 sequence: CASGTGSLEQFF. In DNA form, the CDR3 reads TGTGCCTCCGGGACAGGGAGTCTTGAGCAGTTCTTC.

The chain is built from TRBV11-1 and TRBJ2-1; 8 nucleotides agree with TRBD2. Germline lookup yields CDR1 SGHAT and CDR2 FQDESV (reference sequence). J was trimmed by 9 bases and V by 5 bases; bases with no gene match: 3. CDR3 length: 12 residues. The DNA for the CDR3 is TGTGCCAGCAGCCGGGGGGGTTTTGAGCAGTTCTTC. It encodes CASSRGGFEQFF.

The chain links TRBV18 to TRBJ1-2; possible D gene TRBD1, 6 bases. Germline loops: CDR1 KGHSH, CDR2 LQKENI. The CDR3 covers 15 residues. Trimming took 2 bases from V and 8 from J, leaving 18 bases between them. CDR3 nucleotides: TGTGCCAGCTCACCATATCTCTCGGGGGCGGAGGGCTACACCTTC. This codes for CASSPYLSGAEGYTF.

This clone has a handful of counts. The CDR3 sequence: CASRLGETQYF. The CDR3 region has the DNA TGTGCCAGTAGGTTGGGGGAGACCCAGTACTTC. The gene calls are TRBV19 and TRBJ2-5; D is ambiguous. CDR3 size: 11 residues. Germline CDR1 is LNHDA and CDR2 is SQIVND (reference sequence). The V end lost 6 bases, the J end lost 5 bases, and 7 bases lay between the germline ends.

The chain joins TRBV10-1 to TRBJ2-5; 8 nucleotides match TRBD2. Germline trimming cut 3 bases from V and 7 bases from J; bases unmatched to any gene: 10. CDR1 is WNHNN, CDR2 SYGVQD, per germline (reference sequence). CDR3 length equals 15 residues. CDR3 nucleotide sequence: TGCGCCAGCAGTGATAGTAGCGGGGTGCCGCCGACCCAGTACTTC. Its protein is CASSDSSGVPPTQYF.

The CDR3 spells CASSFGQGTYEQYF. The CDR3 DNA is TGCGCCAGCAGCTTCGGACAGGGGACCTACGAGCAGTACTTC. This chain uses TRBV5-1 with TRBJ2-7; 9 bases are shared with TRBD1. The germline V gene has CDR1 SGHRS and CDR2 YFSETQ. With 2 bases clipped from V and 2 bases from J, the junction kept 2 bases outside the gene matches. The CDR3 is 14 amino acids.

V is TRBV4-1 and J is TRBJ2-2, with 8 bases fitting TRBD2. CDR1 is MGHRA, CDR2 YSYEKL, per germline. This CDR3 is built from 17 residues. Losses at the gene ends were 5 bases for V and 4 bases for J; bases not matched to a gene: 12. CDR3 bases: TGCGCCAGCAGCACCATGGCGGGAGGTTGGGTCACCGGGGAGCTGTTTTTT. This codes for CASSTMAGGWVTGELFF.

The V and J genes are TRBV28 and TRBJ1-3; D ambiguous. Deletions cut 6 bases from V and 3 bases from J, with 15 bases between. Germline values: CDR1 MDHEN, CDR2 SYDVKM. CDR3 size: 15 residues. The DNA for the CDR3 is TGTGCCAGCAGCAACGCGGGTGTATTTGGAAACACCATATATTTT. Translated: CASSNAGVFGNTIYF.

Concerning this clone itself: The same CDR3 can be traced to other DNA sequences in this sample. This sequence joins TRBV19 and TRBJ1-2; D unclear. This CDR3 has 11 residues. Germline V gene sequence: CDR1 LNHDA, CDR2 SQIVND (reference sequence). Trimming took 5 bases from V and 5 from J, leaving 6 bases between them. CDR3 amino acids: CASSSGYGYTF. The CDR3 coding sequence is TGTGCCAGTAGTTCCGGGTATGGCTACACCTTC.

This clone was recorded many times. Additional DNA sequences in this sample encode the identical CDR3. The gene calls are TRBV7-2 and TRBJ2-1, with D perhaps matching TRBD2 (5 bases). The CDR3 has 15 amino acids. CDR1 is SGHTA and CDR2 is FQGNSA in the germline V gene. V lost 2 bases and J lost 4, with 12 bases in between. DNA of the CDR3: TGTGCCAGCAGCTTATCGAGCGGCCTATACAATGAGCAGTTCTTC. It specifies CASSLSSGLYNEQFF.

This clone has ten or more counts. The chain combines TRBV25-1 with TRBJ2-1; TRBD1 agrees at 10 bases. The CDR3 is made up of 16 amino acids. Germline V CDR1 and CDR2: MGHDK, SYGVNS. The V and J ends lost 6 bases and 6 bases, in that order; junction bases with no gene match: 11. CDR3 protein: CASRTSTGQGTNEQFF. The CDR3 nucleotides read TGTGCCAGCAGAACTTCAACGGGACAGGGGACCAATGAGCAGTTCTTC.

A few counts support this clone. This sequence joins TRBV15 and TRBJ2-1; unclear D gene. The CDR3 totals 10 residues. Trimming removed 7 bases at V and 9 bases at J, with 7 bases between. Germline CDR1 reads LNHNV; CDR2 reads YYDKDF (reference sequence). DNA of the CDR3: TGTGCCACCATACGGGTTGAGCAGTTCTTC. This sequence encodes CATIRVEQFF.

The chain recombines TRBV30 with TRBJ2-5, with a weak D call TRBD1 (6 bases). The CDR3 length is 14 residues. Germline assignment: CDR1 GTSNPN and CDR2 SVGIG (reference sequence). The V gene lost 2 bases and the J gene lost 5 bases, with 15 bases spanning the gap. The chain's CDR3 is CAWSSGVPSETQYF. CDR3 in DNA: TGTGCCTGGAGTTCAGGGGTCCCCTCGGAGACCCAGTACTTC.

This sequence joins TRBV29-1 and TRBJ1-1, with TRBD1 matching 7 bases. Unmatched junction bases numbered 8, after V lost 7 bases and J lost 0 bases. The germline gives CDR1 SQVTM, CDR2 ANQGSEA. This CDR3 has 14 residues. CDR3 coding DNA: TGCAGCGGAACGAGACAGGGAATGAACACTGAAGCTTTCTTT. Its protein is CSGTRQGMNTEAFF.

This chain uses TRBV11-3 with TRBJ2-1; 11 nucleotides match TRBD2. Germline CDR1 and CDR2: SGHNT and YENEEA. The CDR3 runs 16 residues. Unmatched junction bases numbered 12, after V lost 7 bases and J lost 7 bases. CDR3 sequence (DNA): TGTGCCAGCACCATTAGCGGGAGGGAGAATGGGAATGAGCAGTTCTTC. This codes for CASTISGRENGNEQFF.

This chain joins TRBV6-1 and TRBJ1-1; a weak D match, TRBD1 (6 bases). Germline CDR1 is MNHNS and CDR2 is SASEGT. V was trimmed by 6 bases and J by 1 base, leaving 9 bases between them. The CDR3 sequence is 13 residues long. The CDR3 loop is CASRMTGNTEAFF. The DNA of the CDR3 is TGTGCCAGCAGGATGACAGGGAACACTGAAGCTTTCTTT.

The V and J genes are TRBV6-6 and TRBJ2-5; 10 bases align to TRBD1. The germline V gene has CDR1 MNHNY and CDR2 SVGAGI (reference sequence). The CDR3 totals 13 residues. V lost 4 bases to trimming and J lost 5 bases; unmatched junction nucleotides: 1. The CDR3: CASSSGQGETQYF. For the CDR3, the DNA is TGTGCCAGCAGTTCGGGACAGGGGGAGACCCAGTACTTC.

The chain couples TRBV15 to TRBJ1-1, with 8 bases aligning to TRBD1. Germline loops: CDR1 LNHNV, CDR2 YYDKDF (reference sequence). This CDR3 region has 14 residues. The V gene end was trimmed by 5 bases and the J gene end by 6 bases; junction bases not matched to a gene: 8. DNA of the CDR3: TGTGCCACCAGCGGCCGCAGGGGGCTCTCTGAAGCTTTCTTT. Its protein product is CATSGRRGLSEAFF.

Worth noting for this clone: The same CDR3 is also encoded by other DNA sequences in this sample. The chain joins TRBV2 to TRBJ2-1; TRBD2 agrees at 12 bases. J was trimmed by 6 bases and V by 6 bases; bases with no gene match: 3. Germline assignment: CDR1 SNHLY and CDR2 FYNNEI. This CDR3 has 14 amino acids. The CDR3 is CASSRLAGVNEQFF. The CDR3 DNA sequence: TGTGCCAGCAGCCGACTAGCGGGGGTCAATGAGCAGTTCTTC.

The chain is built from TRBV28 and TRBJ2-1, with D unresolved. From germline, CDR1 is MDHEN and CDR2 SYDVKM. CDR3 length equals 18 residues. The ends were cut back, 1 base at V and 1 base at J, with 17 bases in the middle. CDR3 sequence: CASSLFSFRADSYNEQFF. The CDR3 nucleotides are TGTGCCAGCAGTTTATTCTCGTTCCGGGCGGATTCCTACAATGAGCAGTTCTTC.

Note on this clone: Mismatch with germline at one junction end may stem from a read error. The CDR3, as DNA: TGTGCCAGCAGTGTAGGGACTCCCCACCTGCACTTC. Encoded protein: CASSVGTPHLHF. The V and J genes are TRBV6-1 and TRBJ2-7; TRBD2 is a possible D gene (6 bases). CDR3 length equals 12 residues. The germline V gene has CDR1 MNHNS and CDR2 SASEGT.

In the case of this clone: Other DNA sequences in this specimen translate into the identical CDR3. The chain couples TRBV15 to TRBJ2-1; TRBD2 is a possible D gene (6 bases). The CDR3 is 15 residues long. In germline, CDR1 is LNHNV, CDR2 YYDKDF (reference sequence). With 0 bases removed from V and 1 base from J, the gap between germline ends came to 7 bases. The CDR3 DNA is TGTGCCACCAGCAGAGAGGCGGGGTCCTACAATGAGCAGTTCTTC. Translation gives CATSREAGSYNEQFF.

The chain has TRBV15 and TRBJ2-5; TRBD2 matches 11 bases. This CDR3 spans 15 amino acids. Germline assignment: CDR1 LNHNV and CDR2 YYDKDF (reference sequence). With 9 bases clipped from V and 1 base from J, the junction kept 7 bases outside the gene matches. CDR3 loop: CATRTTSGSQETQYF. In DNA, the CDR3 is TGTGCCACACGTACTACTAGCGGGAGCCAAGAGACCCAGTACTTC.